These T cell receptor beta chains were read from a single sample in a study of IL-17A CD8 T cells in psoriatic arthritis synovium. TCRdb keeps only in-frame clones here, not all; method: immunoSEQ multiplex PCR. The table has about 1,900 clones, about 70% seen once; the top ten hold 7% to 9.5%. The specimen sequenced was memory CD8+ T cells from synovial fluid. These TCRs come from a human donor with psoriatic arthritis. Both conserved end residues are part of each CDR3. The order of the fields is V gene, clone size, D gene, J gene, CDR3 protein, CDR3 DNA. The D gene is left open where the match is weak. The size entry is marked missing in some rows and otherwise reads once, few, many or a size class.

v_call: TRBV19; clone_size: -; d_call: -; j_call: TRBJ2-5; cdr3_aa: CASSKVGMAETQYF; cdr3_nt: TGTGCCAGTAGTAAGGTCGGAATGGCAGAGACCCAGTACTTC
v_call: TRBV7-8; clone_size: -; d_call: -; j_call: TRBJ1-2; cdr3_aa: CASSLVNWGGYTF; cdr3_nt: TGTGCCAGCAGCTTAGTAAACTGGGGAGGCTACACCTTC
v_call: TRBV19; clone_size: -; d_call: -; j_call: TRBJ1-1; cdr3_aa: CASSRTVNTEAFF; cdr3_nt: TGTGCCAGTAGTAGGACAGTGAACACTGAAGCTTTCTTT
v_call: TRBV21-1; clone_size: -; d_call: -; j_call: TRBJ1-1; cdr3_aa: CASSNAPPGRAFF; cdr3_nt: TGTGCCAGCAGCAACGCCCCCCCGGGTAGGGCTTTCTTT
v_call: TRBV6-6; clone_size: -; d_call: -; j_call: TRBJ2-5; cdr3_aa: CASSYAGGPQETQYF; cdr3_nt: TGTGCCAGCAGTTACGCAGGAGGACCCCAAGAGACCCAGTACTTC
v_call: TRBV4-3; clone_size: -; d_call: -; j_call: TRBJ2-2; cdr3_aa: CASSRTRTATGELFF; cdr3_nt: TGCGCCAGCAGCCGAACTAGGACAGCCACCGGGGAGCTGTTTTTT
v_call: TRBV7-9; clone_size: -; d_call: -; j_call: TRBJ1-4; cdr3_aa: CASSLDETGNEKLFF; cdr3_nt: TGTGCCAGCAGCTTAGACGAGACAGGCAATGAAAAACTGTTTTTT
v_call: TRBV11-1; clone_size: -; d_call: TRBD1; j_call: TRBJ2-5; cdr3_aa: CASGDRGQETQYF; cdr3_nt: TGTGCCAGCGGCGACAGGGGACAAGAGACCCAGTACTTC
v_call: TRBV5-6; clone_size: once; d_call: -; j_call: TRBJ2-7; cdr3_aa: CASSPVAIGEQYF; cdr3_nt: TGTGCCAGCAGCCCGGTAGCCATCGGAGAGCAGTACTTC
v_call: TRBV4-2; clone_size: few; d_call: TRBD2; j_call: TRBJ2-7; cdr3_aa: CASSPLAGGYEQYF; cdr3_nt: TGTGCCAGCAGCCCGCTAGCGGGAGGGTACGAGCAGTACTTC
v_call: TRBV7-9; clone_size: few; d_call: -; j_call: TRBJ2-7; cdr3_aa: CASSPKDSPFYEQYF; cdr3_nt: TGTGCCAGCAGCCCCAAGGACAGTCCCTTCTACGAGCAGTACTTC
v_call: TRBV30; clone_size: -; d_call: -; j_call: TRBJ2-1; cdr3_aa: CAWSDGNEQFF; cdr3_nt: TGTGCCTGGAGTGATGGGAATGAGCAGTTCTTC